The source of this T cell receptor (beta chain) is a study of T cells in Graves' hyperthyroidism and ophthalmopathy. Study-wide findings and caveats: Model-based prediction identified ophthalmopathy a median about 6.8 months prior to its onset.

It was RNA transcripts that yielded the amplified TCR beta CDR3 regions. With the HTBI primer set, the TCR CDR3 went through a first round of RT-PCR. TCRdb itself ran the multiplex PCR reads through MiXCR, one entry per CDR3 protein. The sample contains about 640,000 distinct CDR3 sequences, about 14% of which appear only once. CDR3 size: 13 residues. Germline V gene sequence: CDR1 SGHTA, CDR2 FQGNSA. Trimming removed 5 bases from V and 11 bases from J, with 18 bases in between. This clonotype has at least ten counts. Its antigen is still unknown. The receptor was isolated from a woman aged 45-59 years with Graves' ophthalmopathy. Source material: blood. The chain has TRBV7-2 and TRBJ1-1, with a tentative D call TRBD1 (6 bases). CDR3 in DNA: TGTGCCAGCAGCCCCTTCGGAGGGGGAGAGGCTTTCTTT. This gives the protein CASSPFGGGEAFF.